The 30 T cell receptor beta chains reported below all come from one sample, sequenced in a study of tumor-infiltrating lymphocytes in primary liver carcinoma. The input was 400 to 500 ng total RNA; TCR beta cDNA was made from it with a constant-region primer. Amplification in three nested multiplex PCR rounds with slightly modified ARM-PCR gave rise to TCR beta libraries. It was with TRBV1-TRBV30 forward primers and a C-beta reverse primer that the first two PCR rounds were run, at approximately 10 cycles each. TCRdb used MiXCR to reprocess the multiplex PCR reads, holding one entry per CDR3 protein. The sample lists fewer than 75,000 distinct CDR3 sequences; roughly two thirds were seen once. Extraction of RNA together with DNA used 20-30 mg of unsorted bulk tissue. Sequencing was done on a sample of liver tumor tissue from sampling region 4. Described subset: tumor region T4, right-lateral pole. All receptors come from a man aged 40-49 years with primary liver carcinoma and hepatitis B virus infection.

CDR3 residues: CASSRAGGYNEQFF. DNA for the CDR3: TGCGCCAGCAGCCGGGCGGGAGGGTACAATGAGCAGTTCTTC. J is TRBJ2-1 and V is TRBV4-1; 9 nucleotides align to TRBD2. In germline, CDR1 is MGHRA, CDR2 YSYEKL. CDR3 size: 14 residues. V trimming: 4 bases; J trimming: 4 bases; junction bases outside the gene matches: 2.

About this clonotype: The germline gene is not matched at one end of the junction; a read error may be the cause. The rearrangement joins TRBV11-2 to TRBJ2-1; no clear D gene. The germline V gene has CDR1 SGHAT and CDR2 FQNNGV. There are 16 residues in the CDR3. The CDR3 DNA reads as TGTGCCAGCAACTTAGATCCAGAGAGCTCCTACAATGTGCAGTCCTTC. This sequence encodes CASNLDPESSYNVQSF. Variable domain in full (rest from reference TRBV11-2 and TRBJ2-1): EAGVAQSPRYKIIEKRQSVAFWCNPISGHATLYWYQQILGQGPKLLIQFQNNGVVDDSQLPKDRFSAERLKGVDSTLKIQPAKLEDSAVYLCASNLDPESSYNVQSFGPGTRLTVL.

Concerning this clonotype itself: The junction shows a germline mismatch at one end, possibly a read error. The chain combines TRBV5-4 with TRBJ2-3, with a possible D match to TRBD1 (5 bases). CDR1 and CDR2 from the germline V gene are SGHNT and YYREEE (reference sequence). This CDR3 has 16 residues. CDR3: CASSLEGSRVTYTQYF. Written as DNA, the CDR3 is TGTGCCAGCAGCTTGGAAGGTAGCAGGGTCACATATACGCAGTATTTT.

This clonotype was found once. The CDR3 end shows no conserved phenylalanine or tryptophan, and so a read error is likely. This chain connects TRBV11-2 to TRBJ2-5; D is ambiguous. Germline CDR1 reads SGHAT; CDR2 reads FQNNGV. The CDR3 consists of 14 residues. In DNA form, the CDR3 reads TGTGCCAGTAGCTTAGTGTCATGCCAAGAGACCCAGTACCTC. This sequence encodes CASSLVSCQETQYL.

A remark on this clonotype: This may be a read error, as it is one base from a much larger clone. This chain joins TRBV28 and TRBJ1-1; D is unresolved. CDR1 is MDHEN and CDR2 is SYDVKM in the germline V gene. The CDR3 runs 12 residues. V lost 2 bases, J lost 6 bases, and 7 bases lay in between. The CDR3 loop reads CASSLGCAEAFF. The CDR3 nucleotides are TGTGCCAGCAGTTTAGGGTGCGCTGAAGCTTTCTTT.

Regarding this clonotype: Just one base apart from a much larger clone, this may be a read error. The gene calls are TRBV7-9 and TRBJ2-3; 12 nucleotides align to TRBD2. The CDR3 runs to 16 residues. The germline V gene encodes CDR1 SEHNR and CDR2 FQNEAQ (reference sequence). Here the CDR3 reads CASSPRTSGVGDMQYF. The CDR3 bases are TGTGCCAGCAGCCCCAGGACTAGCGGGGTGGGAGATATGCAGTATTTT.

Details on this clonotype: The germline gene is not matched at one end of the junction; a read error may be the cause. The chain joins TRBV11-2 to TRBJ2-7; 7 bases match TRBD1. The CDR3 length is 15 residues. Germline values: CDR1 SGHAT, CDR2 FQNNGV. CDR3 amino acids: CTISLNPGQSYERYF. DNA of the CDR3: TGTACCATCAGCCTAAATCCGGGACAGTCCTACGAGCGGTACTTC.

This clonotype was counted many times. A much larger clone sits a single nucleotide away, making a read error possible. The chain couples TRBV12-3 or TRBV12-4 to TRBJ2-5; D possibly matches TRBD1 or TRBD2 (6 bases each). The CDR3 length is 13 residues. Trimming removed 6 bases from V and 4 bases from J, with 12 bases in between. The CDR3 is CASSRGPGETQYF. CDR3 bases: TGTGCCAGCAGCCGGGGGCCGGGAGAGACCCAGTACTTC.

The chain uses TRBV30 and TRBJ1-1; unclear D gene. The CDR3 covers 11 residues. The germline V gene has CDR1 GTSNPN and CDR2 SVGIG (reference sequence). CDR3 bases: TGTGTCTGCCCCAGCGACACTGAAGCTTTCTTT. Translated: CVCPSDTEAFF. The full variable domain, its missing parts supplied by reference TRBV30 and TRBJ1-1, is SQTIHQWPATLVQPVGSPLSLECTVEGTSNPNLYWYRQAAGRGLQLLFYSVGIGQISSEVPQNLSASRPQDRQFILSSKKLLLSDSGFYLCVCPSDTEAFFGQGTRLTVV.

For the CDR3, the DNA is TGTGCCAGCAGACCGTCGTGGTTAGCAGACTACGAGCAGTACTTC. Its translation: CASRPSWLADYEQYF. The chain combines TRBV11-2 with TRBJ2-7, with unresolved D. The germline CDR1 and CDR2 sequences are SGHAT and FQNNGV. V lost 6 bases to trimming and J lost 3 bases, with 18 bases between them. The CDR3 covers 15 residues.

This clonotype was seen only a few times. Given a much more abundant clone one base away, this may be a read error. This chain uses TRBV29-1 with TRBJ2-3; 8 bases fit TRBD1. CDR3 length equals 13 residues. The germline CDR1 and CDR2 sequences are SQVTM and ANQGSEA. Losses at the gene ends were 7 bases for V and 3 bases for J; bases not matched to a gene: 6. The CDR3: CSALQGVTDTQYF. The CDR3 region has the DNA TGCAGCGCACTACAGGGGGTAACAGATACGCAGTATTTT.

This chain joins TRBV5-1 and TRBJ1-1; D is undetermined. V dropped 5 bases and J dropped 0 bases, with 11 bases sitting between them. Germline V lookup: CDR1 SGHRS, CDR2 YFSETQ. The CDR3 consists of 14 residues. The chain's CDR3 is CASRSDLLNTEAFF. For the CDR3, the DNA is TGCGCCAGCAGGTCCGACCTTTTGAACACTGAAGCTTTCTTT. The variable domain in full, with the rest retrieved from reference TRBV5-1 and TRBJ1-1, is KAGVTQTPRYLIKTRGQQVTLSCSPISGHRSVSWYQQTPGQGLQFLFEYFSETQRNKGNFPGRFSGRQFSNSRSEMNVSTLELGDSALYLCASRSDLLNTEAFFGQGTRLTVV.

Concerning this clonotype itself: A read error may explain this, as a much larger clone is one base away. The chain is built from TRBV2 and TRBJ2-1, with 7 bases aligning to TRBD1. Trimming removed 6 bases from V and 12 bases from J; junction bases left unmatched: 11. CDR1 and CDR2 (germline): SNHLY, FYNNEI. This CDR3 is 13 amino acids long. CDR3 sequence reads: CASRTGQTGGQFF. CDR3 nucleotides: TGTGCCAGCAGGACAGGGCAAACAGGAGGGCAGTTCTTC.

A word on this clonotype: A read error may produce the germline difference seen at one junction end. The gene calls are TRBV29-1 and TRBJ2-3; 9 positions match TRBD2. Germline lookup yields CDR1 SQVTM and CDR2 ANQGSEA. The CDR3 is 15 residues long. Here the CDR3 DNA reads TGCAGCGTTGTCGGCCTAGCGGGAAGAATACATACACAGTATTTT. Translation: CSVVGLAGRIHTQYF.

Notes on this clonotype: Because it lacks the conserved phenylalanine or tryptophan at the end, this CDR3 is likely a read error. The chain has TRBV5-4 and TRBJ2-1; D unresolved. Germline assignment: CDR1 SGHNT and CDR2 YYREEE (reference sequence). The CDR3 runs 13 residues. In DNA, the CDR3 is TGTGCCATCAGCCCCGACGGATACAATGAGCAGTTCCTC. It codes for CAISPDGYNEQFL.

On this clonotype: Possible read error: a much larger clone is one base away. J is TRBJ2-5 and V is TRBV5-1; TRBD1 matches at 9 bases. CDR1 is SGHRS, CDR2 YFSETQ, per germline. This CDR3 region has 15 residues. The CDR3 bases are TGCGCCAGCAGCCAGACAGGGGGAGAACAAGAGACCCAGTGCTTC. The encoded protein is CASSQTGGEQETQCF. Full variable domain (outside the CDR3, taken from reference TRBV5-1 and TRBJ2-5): KAGVTQTPRYLIKTRGQQVTLSCSPISGHRSVSWYQQTPGQGLQFLFEYFSETQRNKGNFPGRFSGRQFSNSRSEMNVSTLELGDSALYLCASSQTGGEQETQCFGPGTRLLVL.

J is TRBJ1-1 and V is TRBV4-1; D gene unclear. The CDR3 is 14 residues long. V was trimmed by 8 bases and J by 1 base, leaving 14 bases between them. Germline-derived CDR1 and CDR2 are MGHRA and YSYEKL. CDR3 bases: TGCGCCAGCCATGTGTTTCGGTCGAACACTGAAGCTTTCTTT. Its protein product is CASHVFRSNTEAFF.

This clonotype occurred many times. DNA for the CDR3: TGTGCCAGCAGGTATGTGACGGCTGAAGCTTTCTTT. This gives the protein CASRYVTAEAFF. The J gene is TRBJ1-1, the V gene TRBV12-3 or TRBV12-4; D gene uncertain. Trimming took off 6 bases at V and 6 bases at J, with 11 bases between the two ends. The CDR3 has 12 residues.

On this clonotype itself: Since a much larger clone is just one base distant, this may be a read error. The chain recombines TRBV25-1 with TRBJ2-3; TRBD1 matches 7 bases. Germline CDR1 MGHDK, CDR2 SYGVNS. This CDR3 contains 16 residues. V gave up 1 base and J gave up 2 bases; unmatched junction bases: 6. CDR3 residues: CASSEFWDSDTDTQYF. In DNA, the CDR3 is TGTGCCAGCAGTGAATTCTGGGACAGTGACACAGATACGCAGTATTTT.

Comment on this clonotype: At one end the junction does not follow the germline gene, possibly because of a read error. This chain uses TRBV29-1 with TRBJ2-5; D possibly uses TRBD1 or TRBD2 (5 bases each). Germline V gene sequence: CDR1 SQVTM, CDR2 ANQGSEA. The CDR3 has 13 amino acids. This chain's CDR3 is CSAAMGVEETHYF. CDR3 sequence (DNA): TGCAGCGCTGCGATGGGGGTTGAGGAGACCCACTACTTC.

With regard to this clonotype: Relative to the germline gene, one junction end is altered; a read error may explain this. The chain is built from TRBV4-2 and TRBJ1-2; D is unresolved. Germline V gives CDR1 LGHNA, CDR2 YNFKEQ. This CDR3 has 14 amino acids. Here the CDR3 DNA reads TGTACCAGCAACCAAGAAGTAAGGTCTCGGGGCTACACCTTC. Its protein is CTSNQEVRSRGYTF.

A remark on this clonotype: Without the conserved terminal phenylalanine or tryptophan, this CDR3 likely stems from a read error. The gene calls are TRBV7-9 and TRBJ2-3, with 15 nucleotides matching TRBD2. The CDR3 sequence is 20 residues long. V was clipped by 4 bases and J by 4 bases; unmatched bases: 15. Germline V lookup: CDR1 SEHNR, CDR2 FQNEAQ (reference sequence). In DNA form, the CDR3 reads TGTGCCAGCAGCTGGCCCCCTGGACTAGCGGGAGGGCCGGCTTCAGATACGCAGTATTAT. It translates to CASSWPPGLAGGPASDTQYY.

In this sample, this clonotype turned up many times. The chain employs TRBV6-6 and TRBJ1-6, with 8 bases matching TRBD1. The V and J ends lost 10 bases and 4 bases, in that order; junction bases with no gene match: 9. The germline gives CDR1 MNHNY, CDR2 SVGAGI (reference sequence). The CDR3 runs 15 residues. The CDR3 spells CATKGGQEYNSPLHF. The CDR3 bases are TGTGCCACCAAAGGGGGACAGGAGTATAATTCACCCCTCCACTTT.

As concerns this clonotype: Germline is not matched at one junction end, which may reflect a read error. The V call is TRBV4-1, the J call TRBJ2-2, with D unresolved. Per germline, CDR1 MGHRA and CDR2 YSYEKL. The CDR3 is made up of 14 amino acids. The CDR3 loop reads CASSPGVNTGELFF. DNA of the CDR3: TGCGCTAGCAGTCCTGGCGTAAACACCGGGGAGCTGTTTTTT.

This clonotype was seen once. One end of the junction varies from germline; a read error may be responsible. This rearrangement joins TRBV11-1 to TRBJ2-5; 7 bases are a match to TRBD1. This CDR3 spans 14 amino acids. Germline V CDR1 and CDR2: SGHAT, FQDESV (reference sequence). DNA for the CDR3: TGTGTCAGCAGTGGACAGGTGAAGGTGGAGACACAGTACTTC. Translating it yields CVSSGQVKVETQYF.

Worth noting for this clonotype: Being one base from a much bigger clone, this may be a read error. CDR3 residues: CASRAQGTLELYF. The CDR3 DNA reads as TGTGCCAGCAGGGCCCAGGGTACCTTAGAGCTGTATTTT. V gene TRBV12-3 or TRBV12-4 combines with J gene TRBJ2-2; TRBD1 might be the D (5 bases). The CDR3 consists of 13 residues.

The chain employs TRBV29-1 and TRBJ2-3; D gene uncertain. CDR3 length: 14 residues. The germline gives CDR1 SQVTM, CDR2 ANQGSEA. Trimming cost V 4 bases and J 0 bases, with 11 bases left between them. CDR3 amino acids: CSVAGGDSTDTQYF. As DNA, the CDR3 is TGCAGCGTTGCTGGCGGAGATAGCACAGATACGCAGTATTTT.

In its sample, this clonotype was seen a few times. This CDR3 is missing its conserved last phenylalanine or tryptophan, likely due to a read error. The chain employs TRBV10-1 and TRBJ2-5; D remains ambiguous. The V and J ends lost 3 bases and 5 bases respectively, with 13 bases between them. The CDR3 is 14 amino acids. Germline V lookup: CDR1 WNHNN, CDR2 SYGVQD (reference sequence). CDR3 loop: CASSETVTSETQYL. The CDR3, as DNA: TGCGCCAGCAGTGAAACCGTAACCTCGGAGACCCAGTACTTA.

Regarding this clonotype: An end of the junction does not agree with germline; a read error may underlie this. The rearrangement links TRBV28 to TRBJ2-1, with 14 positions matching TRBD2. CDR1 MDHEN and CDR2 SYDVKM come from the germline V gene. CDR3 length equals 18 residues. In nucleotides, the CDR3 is TGTGCCAGTAGTGGGACTAGCGGGAGTGAGATCTCCTACAATGAGCAGTCCTTC. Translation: CASSGTSGSEISYNEQSF.

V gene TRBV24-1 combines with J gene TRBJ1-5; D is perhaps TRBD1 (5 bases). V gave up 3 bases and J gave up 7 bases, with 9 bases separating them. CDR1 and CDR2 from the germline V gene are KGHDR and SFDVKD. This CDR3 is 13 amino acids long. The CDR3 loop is CATSDGHGQPQHF. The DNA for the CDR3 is TGTGCCACCAGTGATGGACACGGACAGCCCCAGCATTTT.